This TCR beta chain was captured in a study of regulatory T cells in long-lasting Graves disease. The study's findings and limits: There was favoring of TRBV28, TRBJ1-2 and TRBJ2-5 in persistent disease.

Arm-PCR of CDR3 regions and iRepertoire HTBI primers were the basis on which TCR beta libraries were built. TCRdb recomputed calls from the multiplex PCR reads with MiXCR, one row per CDR3 protein. Here the sample spans hundreds of thousands of distinct CDR3 sequences, over 15% being singletons. In its sample, this clonotype was seen a few times. The antigen is not known. V was shortened by 2 bases and J by 8 bases, with 15 bases between the two germline ends. The CDR3 totals 14 residues. As for time point: newly diagnosed GD, antithyroid drugs for less than 3 months. RNA from PBMCs was the source of the TCR library. By American Thyroid Association guidelines, Graves' disease was diagnosed in the cohort. These data were also reused for a study on T cells in Graves' hyperthyroidism and ophthalmopathy. This second study says: Used for diagnoses were clinical symptoms, serum thyroxine and TRAb, thyroid ultrasound and orbital computed tomography.

Sequencing was performed on peripheral blood mononuclear cells (PBMCs), taken at new diagnosis, from a patient treated with antithyroid drugs. The clonotype originates from a man in his forties with Graves disease. This chain connects TRBV12-3 or TRBV12-4 to TRBJ1-2; the D gene is possibly TRBD1 (5 bases). CDR3 bases: TGTGCCAGCAGTTTACGGCAGGGCATCGGCGGCTACACCTTC. This gives the protein CASSLRQGIGGYTF.